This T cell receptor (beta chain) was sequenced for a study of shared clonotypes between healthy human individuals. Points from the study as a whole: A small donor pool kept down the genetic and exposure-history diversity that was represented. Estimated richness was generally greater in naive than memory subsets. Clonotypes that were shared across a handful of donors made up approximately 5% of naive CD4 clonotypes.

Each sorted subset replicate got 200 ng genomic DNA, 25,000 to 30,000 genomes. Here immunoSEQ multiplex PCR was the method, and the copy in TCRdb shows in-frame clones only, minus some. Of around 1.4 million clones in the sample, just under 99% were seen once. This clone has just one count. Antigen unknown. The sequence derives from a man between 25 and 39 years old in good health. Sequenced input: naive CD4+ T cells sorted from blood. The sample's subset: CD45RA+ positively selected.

Written as DNA, the CDR3 is TGTGCCAGCATCGGCGAGAACAATGAGCAGTTCTTC. It is translated as CASIGENNEQFF. The V gene is TRBV28, the J gene TRBJ2-1; no clear D. Deletions cut 7 bases from V and 5 bases from J, with 9 bases between. Per the germline V gene, CDR1 is MDHEN and CDR2 is SYDVKM. CDR3 length: 12 residues.